This paragraph reports one T cell receptor (beta chain). Its recognized antigen is unknown. Base qualities are not at hand, and no much larger clone is one base apart. V is trimmed back by 6 bases and J by 3 bases, and the junction contains 2 bases that no gene match accounts for. CDR1 and CDR2 (WNHNN, SYGVQD) derive from the germline V gene (reference sequence). The CDR3 numbers 13 residues from cysteine through phenylalanine. Only the CDR3 DNA stays, 39 bases, in frame from base 1. The sample's time point label, in plain terms: baseline before first vaccination. Vaccinee samples came from UK trials COV001 and COV002, including a single-blind randomized controlled phase 2/3 trial of AZD1222 (ChAdOx1 nCoV-19) in healthy adults. Trial participant PBMC samples were collected at day 0 and day 28 after the second dose for TCRbeta chain sequencing. These data belong to a study of T cell responses to AZD1222 COVID-19 vaccine (dated by TCRdb to about 2021). Background on the whole study: AZD1222 recipients given second doses at about 4 weeks or at about 12 weeks were pooled, since spike-specific TCR depth and breadth were not found to differ between the two schedules. TCR sequencing was performed for some 250 trial participants, of whom some 200 were given two doses of AZD1222 and around 26 were given two doses of MenACWY control vaccine. Trial participants were enrolled by age into subgroups of 18-55, 56-69 and 70-plus years, and approximately 150, 30 and 60 TCR-sequenced participants, respectively, were included in these subgroups. The paper's findings and limits, for the study overall: Because no day 14 peak-response samples were available, the repertoires could be characterized only after the peak T cell response. Conclusions about previously exposed vaccinees are limited because only a handful of AZD1222 recipients were SARS-CoV-2 seropositive at baseline. Participants were mostly white British and included more females than males, and it was suggested by the authors that clonal diversity may have been underestimated. The whole spike protein was spanned by vaccine-associated CD4 TCRs, and dominant responses were seen in regions 160-218 and 743-854. In the small 56-69-year group, the increase in depth fell short of significance, most likely because of low power. Reportedly, almost half of the unique spike-specific TCRs recognized epitopes lying outside the regions that are mutated in the B.1.351 and B.1.1.7 variants. After two AZD1222 doses, both the breadth and the depth of spike-specific TCRs were significantly higher than at day 0 and than in MenACWY recipients.

The CDR3 regions of human TCRbeta chains were analyzed by immunosequencing. In the paper's pipeline: Repertoire TCRs were matched against a reference library of SARS-CoV-2-specific TCRs generated with the MIRA antigen-specificity platform. Breadth was defined as the fraction of unique TCRs that were SARS-CoV-2-associated. Depth was defined as the fraction of total T cells that were SARS-CoV-2-associated. Using the MIRA data, each spike-specific TCR was mapped to the spike region that the TCR reacts to and placed in a CD4 or CD8 class. Log10-transformed breadth and depth values were compared by one-way ANOVA with Sidak's multiple comparisons tests. As stored in TCRdb, this immuneACCESS dataset retains in-frame rearrangements with V and J assigned. A fraction of the clones does not appear; measured against another copy, unresolved V genes explain less than half of the discrepancy, and the remainder lacks a known reason. Clone size and the V and J calls come from that table; the DNA yielded D and trimming. The sample records about 110,000 clones, over 80% of which are singletons. Together, the top ten hold 5% of the sample.

This TCR came from an adult in good health. The source was peripheral blood, collected on day 0 of AZD1222 vaccination. The chain is encoded by TRBV10-1 joined to TRBJ1-5; TRBD1 agrees with 7 junctional bases. The bases are TGCGCCAGCAGCGACAGGGACAATCAGCCCCAGCATTTT. This yields the protein CASSDRDNQPQHF.